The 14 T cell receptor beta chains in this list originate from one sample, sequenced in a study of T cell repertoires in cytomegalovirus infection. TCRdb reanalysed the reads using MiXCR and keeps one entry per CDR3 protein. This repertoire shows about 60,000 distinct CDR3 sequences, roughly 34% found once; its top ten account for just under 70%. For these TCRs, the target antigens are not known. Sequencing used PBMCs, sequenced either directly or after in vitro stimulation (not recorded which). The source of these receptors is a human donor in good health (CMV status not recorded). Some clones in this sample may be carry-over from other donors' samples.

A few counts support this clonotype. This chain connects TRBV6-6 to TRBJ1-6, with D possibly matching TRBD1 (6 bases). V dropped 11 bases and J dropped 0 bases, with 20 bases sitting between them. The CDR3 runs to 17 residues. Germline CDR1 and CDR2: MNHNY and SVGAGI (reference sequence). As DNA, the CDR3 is TGTGCCGGAAGGGGGGCAGGTGAAAGCTCCTATAATTCACCCCTCCACTTT. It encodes CAGRGAGESSYNSPLHF.

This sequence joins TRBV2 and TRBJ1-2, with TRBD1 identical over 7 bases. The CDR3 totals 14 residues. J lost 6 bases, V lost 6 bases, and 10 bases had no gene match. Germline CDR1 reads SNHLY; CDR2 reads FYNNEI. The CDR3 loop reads CASRPQGIGDGYTF. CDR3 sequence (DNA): TGTGCCAGCAGGCCACAGGGGATTGGGGATGGCTACACCTTC. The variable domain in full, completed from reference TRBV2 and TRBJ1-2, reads EPEVTQTPSHQVTQMGQEVILRCVPISNHLYFYWYRQILGQKVEFLVSFYNNEISEKSEIFDDQFSVERPDGSNFTLKIRSTKLEDSAMYFCASRPQGIGDGYTFGSGTRLTVV.

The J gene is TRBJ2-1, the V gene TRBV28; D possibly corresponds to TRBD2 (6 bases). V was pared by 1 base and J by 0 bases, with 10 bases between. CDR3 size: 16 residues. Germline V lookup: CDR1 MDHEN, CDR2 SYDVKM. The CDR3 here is CASSLYSGSSYNEQFF. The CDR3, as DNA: TGTGCCAGCAGTTTATATAGCGGAAGCTCCTACAATGAGCAGTTCTTC.

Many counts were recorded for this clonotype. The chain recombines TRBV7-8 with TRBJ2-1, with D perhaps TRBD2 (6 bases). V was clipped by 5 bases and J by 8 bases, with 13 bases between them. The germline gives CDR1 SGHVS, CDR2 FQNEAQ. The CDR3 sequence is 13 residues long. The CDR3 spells CASSTRLVHEQFF. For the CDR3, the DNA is TGTGCCAGCAGCACGCGACTAGTCCATGAGCAGTTCTTC.

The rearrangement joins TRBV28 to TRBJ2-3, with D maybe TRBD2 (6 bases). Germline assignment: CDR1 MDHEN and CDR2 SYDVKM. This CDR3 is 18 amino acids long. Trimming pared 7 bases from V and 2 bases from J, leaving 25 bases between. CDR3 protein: CASTGNLRRRGTTDTQYF. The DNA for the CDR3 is TGTGCCAGCACGGGGAATCTGAGACGGCGGGGCACCACAGATACGCAGTATTTT.

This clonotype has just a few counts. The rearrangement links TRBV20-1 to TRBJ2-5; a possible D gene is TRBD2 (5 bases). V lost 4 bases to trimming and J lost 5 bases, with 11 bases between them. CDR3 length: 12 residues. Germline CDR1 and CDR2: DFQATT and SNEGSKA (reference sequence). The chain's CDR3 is CSAKATGETQYF. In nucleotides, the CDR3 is TGCAGTGCTAAGGCTACGGGGGAGACCCAGTACTTC.

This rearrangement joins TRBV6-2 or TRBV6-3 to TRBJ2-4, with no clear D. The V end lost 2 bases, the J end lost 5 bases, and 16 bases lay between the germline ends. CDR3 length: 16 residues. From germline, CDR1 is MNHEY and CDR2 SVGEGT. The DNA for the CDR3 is TGTGCCAGCAGTTACACCCCCGGTGGTGCCCAAAACATTCAGTACTTC. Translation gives CASSYTPGGAQNIQYF.

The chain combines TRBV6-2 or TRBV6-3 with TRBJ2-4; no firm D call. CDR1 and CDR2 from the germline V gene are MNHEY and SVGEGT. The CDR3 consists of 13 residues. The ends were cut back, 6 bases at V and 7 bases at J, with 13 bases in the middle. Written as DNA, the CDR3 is TGTGCCAGCAGCGAGAGATCGAGGAACATTCAGTACTTC. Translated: CASSERSRNIQYF.

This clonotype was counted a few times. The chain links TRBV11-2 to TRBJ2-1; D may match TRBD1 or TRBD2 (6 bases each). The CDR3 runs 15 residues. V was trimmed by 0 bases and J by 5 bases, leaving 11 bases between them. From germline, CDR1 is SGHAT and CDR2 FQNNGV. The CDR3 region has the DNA TGTGCCAGCAGCTTAGATGGGGGGCGCAACAATGAGCAGTTCTTC. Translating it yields CASSLDGGRNNEQFF.

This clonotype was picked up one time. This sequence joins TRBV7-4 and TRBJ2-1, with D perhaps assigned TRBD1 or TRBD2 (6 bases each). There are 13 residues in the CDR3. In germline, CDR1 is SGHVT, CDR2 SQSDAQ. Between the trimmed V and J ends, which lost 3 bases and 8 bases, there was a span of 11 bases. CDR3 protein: CASSLAGGHEQFF. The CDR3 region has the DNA TGTGCCAGCAGCTTGGCCGGGGGCCATGAGCAGTTCTTC.

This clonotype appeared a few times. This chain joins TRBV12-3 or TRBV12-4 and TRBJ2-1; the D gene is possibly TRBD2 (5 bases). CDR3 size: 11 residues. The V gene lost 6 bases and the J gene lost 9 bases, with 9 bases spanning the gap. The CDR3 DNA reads TGTGCCAGCAGCGGGGTAGGTGAGCAGTTCTTC. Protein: CASSGVGEQFF.

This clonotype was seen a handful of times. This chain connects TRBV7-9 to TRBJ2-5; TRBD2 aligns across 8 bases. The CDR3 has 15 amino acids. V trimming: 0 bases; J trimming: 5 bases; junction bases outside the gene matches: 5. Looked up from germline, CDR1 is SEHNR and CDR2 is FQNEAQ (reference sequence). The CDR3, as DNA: TGTGCCAGCAGCTTAGCGGCTATAGCGGGGGAGACCCAGTACTTC. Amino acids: CASSLAAIAGETQYF. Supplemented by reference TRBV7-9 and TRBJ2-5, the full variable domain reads DTGVSQNPRHKITKRGQNVTFRCDPISEHNRLYWYRQTLGQGPEFLTYFQNEAQLEKSRLLSDRFSAERPKGSFSTLEIQRTEQGDSAMYLCASSLAAIAGETQYFGPGTRLLVL.

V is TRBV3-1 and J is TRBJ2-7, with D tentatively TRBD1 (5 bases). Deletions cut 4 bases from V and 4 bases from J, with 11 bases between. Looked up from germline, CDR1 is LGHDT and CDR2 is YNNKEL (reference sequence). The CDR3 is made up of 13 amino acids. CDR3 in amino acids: CASSLKGVYEQYF. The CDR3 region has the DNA TGTGCCAGCAGCCTAAAAGGGGTATACGAGCAGTACTTC.

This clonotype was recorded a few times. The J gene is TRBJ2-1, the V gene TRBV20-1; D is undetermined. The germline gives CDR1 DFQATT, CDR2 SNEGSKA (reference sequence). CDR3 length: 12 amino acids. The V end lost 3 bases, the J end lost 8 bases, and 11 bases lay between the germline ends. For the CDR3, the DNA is TGCAGTGCTAGCGGGTTTGTTGATGAGCAGTTCTTC. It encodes CSASGFVDEQFF.